Detailed here is one T cell receptor (beta chain). Antigen: not known. This sample is part of a study of Ad26.COV2.S vaccination and SARS-CoV-2 variants. Study-wide findings and caveats: Breadth, reportedly substantial, characterized the spike-specific CD8+ and CD4+ T cell responses after vaccination. Comparable non-spike TCR breadth was observed in vaccine and placebo recipients.

The protocol was immunoSEQ multiplex PCR, while the TCRdb copy is restricted to in-frame clones and leaves out a portion. The repertoire holds roughly 270,000 clones, around 87% seen once, with approximately 3.4% in the top ten. The treatment denotes: approximately 18 received Ad26.COV2.S at low or high dose, single or two shots; 5 received placebo; per-sample allocation not given. Vaccine and placebo recipients were sampled on day 63 after the first injection. An Ad26 vector was used to express Wuhan-strain SARS-CoV-2 spike as the vaccine. The sequence came from a person between 18 and 65 years old who received the Ad26.COV2.S COVID-19 vaccine or a placebo. The sequences come from peripheral blood, collected in a trial of Ad26.COV2.S vaccine versus placebo.

The CDR3, as DNA: TGCGCCAGCAGCTTAGTTCTCGGCAACAATGAGCAGTTCTTC. Its protein is CASSLVLGNNEQFF. This chain links TRBV5-1 with TRBJ2-1; D ambiguous. The CDR3 sequence is 14 residues long. Trimming cost V 2 bases and J 5 bases, with 11 bases left between them. Germline loops: CDR1 SGHRS, CDR2 YFSETQ.